The clone carrying this TCR beta chain was seen ten or more times. This record belongs to a study of regulatory T cells in long-lasting Graves disease. Germline values: CDR1 SGHTA, CDR2 FQGNSA. CDR3 length: 14 residues. V was pared by 3 bases and J by 2 bases, with 10 bases between. The time point denotes: newly diagnosed GD, antithyroid drugs for less than 3 months. RNA isolated from PBMCs was used to make the TCR library. iRepertoire HTBI primers and Arm-PCR of CDR3 regions built TCR beta libraries. TCRdb reanalysed the multiplex PCR reads using MiXCR and keeps one entry per CDR3 protein. Of approximately 230,000 distinct CDR3 sequences listed, around 20% are singletons.

The sample here was peripheral blood mononuclear cells (PBMCs), taken at new diagnosis, from a patient treated with antithyroid drugs. This TCR was recovered from a female donor with Graves disease. V usage is TRBV7-2 and J usage is TRBJ2-5, with D hard to call. The CDR3 bases are TGTGCCAGCAGCTTGGCAGGACGGCAAGAGACCCAGTACTTC. Protein sequence: CASSLAGRQETQYF.